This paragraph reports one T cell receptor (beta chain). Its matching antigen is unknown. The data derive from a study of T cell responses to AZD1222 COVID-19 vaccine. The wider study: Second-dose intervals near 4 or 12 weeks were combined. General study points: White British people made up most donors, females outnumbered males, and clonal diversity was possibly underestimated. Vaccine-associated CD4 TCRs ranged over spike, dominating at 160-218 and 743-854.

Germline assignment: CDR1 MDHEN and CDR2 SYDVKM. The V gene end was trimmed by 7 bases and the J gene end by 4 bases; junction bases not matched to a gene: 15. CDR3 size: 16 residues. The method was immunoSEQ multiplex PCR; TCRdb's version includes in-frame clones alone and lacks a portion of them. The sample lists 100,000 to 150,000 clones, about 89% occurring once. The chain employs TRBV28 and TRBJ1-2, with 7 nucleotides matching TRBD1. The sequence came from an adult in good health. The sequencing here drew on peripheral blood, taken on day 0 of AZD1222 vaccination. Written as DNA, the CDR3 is TGTGCCAGCACAGCACCGGGACAGATATTTCCCTATGGCTACACCTTC. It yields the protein CASTAPGQIFPYGYTF.